This is a list of T cell receptor beta chains from one sample in a study of regulatory T cells in long-lasting Graves disease. MiXCR was run by TCRdb on the multiplex PCR reads, yielding one entry per CDR3 protein. The data contain some 250,000 distinct CDR3 sequences, roughly 18% of them singletons. These records were also assigned to another study, of T cells in Graves' hyperthyroidism and ophthalmopathy.

This specimen consisted of peripheral blood mononuclear cells (PBMCs), obtained at new diagnosis, from a patient treated with antithyroid drugs. The origin of the receptors is a woman in her thirties with Graves disease. The CDR3 runs from the conserved cysteine through the conserved F or W. A D gene is named only where the DNA matches it firmly. Part of the rows lack a size; the others show once, few, many or a class for expanded clones.

many | TRBJ2-2 | TRBV2 | NA | CASSDSANTGELFF | TGTGCCAGCAGTGATTCAGCGAACACCGGGGAGCTGTTTTTT
NA | TRBJ1-2 | TRBV29-1 | NA | CSVAVAPLEVGNYGYTF | TGCAGCGTTGCGGTGGCACCTCTTGAGGTTGGGAACTATGGCTACACCTTC
many | TRBJ2-3 | TRBV20-1 | NA | CSARAAGRTSPTDTQYF | TGCAGTGCTAGGGCCGCGGGGAGGACCTCCCCCACAGATACGCAGTATTTT
many | TRBJ1-6 | TRBV27 | NA | CASSSSVFSLWYNSPLHF | TGTGCCAGCAGTTCCAGTGTTTTTTCATTATGGTATAATTCACCCCTCCACTTT
many | TRBJ2-7 | TRBV29-1 | TRBD1 | CSVANGQGTYEQYF | TGCAGCGTTGCGAACGGACAGGGGACCTACGAGCAGTACTTC
NA | TRBJ2-1 | TRBV20-1 | TRBD2 | CSARALAGGLNEQFF | TGCAGTGCTAGAGCCCTAGCGGGGGGGCTCAATGAGCAGTTCTTC
NA | TRBJ2-5 | TRBV6-1 | NA | CASKDPGPQETQYF | TGTGCCAGCAAAGATCCGGGACCCCAAGAGACCCAGTACTTC
many | TRBJ2-5 | TRBV5-1 | NA | CASSWGTSEETQYF | TGCGCCAGCAGCTGGGGGACGTCGGAGGAGACCCAGTACTTC
few | TRBJ2-1 | TRBV19 | TRBD1 | CASRNRGSTNEQLF | TGTGCCAGTAGGAACAGGGGGTCCACCAATGAGCAGCTCTTC
many | TRBJ2-1 | TRBV20-1 | TRBD2 | CSAPKRGGWNEQFF | TGCAGTGCCCCGAAGCGGGGGGGTTGGAATGAGCAGTTCTTC
many | TRBJ1-6 | TRBV12-3/TRBV12-4 | TRBD1 | CASTTGGNSPLHF | TGTGCCAGCACGACAGGGGGTAATTCACCCCTCCACTTT
many | TRBJ1-5 | TRBV28 | NA | CASRGGGVGNQPQHF | TGTGCCAGCAGAGGCGGGGGAGTAGGCAATCAGCCCCAGCATTTT
NA | TRBJ1-2 | TRBV24-1 | TRBD1 | CATRGQGAVGYTF | TGTGCCACCAGGGGACAGGGGGCGGTGGGCTACACCTTC
many | TRBJ1-2 | TRBV7-9 | NA | CASSLGIWRQNYGYTF | TGTGCCAGCAGCTTAGGGATTTGGAGACAGAACTATGGCTACACCTTC
NA | TRBJ2-3 | TRBV9 | NA | CASSVGGPTDTQYF | TGTGCCAGCAGCGTAGGGGGACCCACAGATACGCAGTATTTT
NA | TRBJ2-3 | TRBV9 | NA | CASSVNPSPTDTQYF | TGTGCCAGCAGCGTAAATCCCAGTCCCACAGATACGCAGTATTTT
many | TRBJ1-4 | TRBV18 | NA | CASSPPNWPAEKLFF | TGTGCCAGCTCACCACCGAACTGGCCGGCTGAAAAACTGTTTTTT
many | TRBJ2-3 | TRBV3-1 | NA | CASRRTGDTQYF | TGTGCCAGCAGGCGAACTGGGGATACGCAGTATTTT
many | TRBJ1-3 | TRBV18 | NA | CASSTQEVSGNTIYF | TGTGCCAGCTCAACCCAGGAGGTGTCTGGAAACACCATATATTTT
NA | TRBJ2-2 | TRBV27 | NA | CASSLSRGSGELFF | TGTGCCAGCAGTTTATCCAGGGGAAGCGGGGAGCTGTTTTTT
NA | TRBJ1-1 | TRBV7-9 | NA | CASIPGGNTEAFF | TGTGCCAGCATCCCGGGTGGGAACACTGAAGCTTTCTTT
many | TRBJ1-2 | TRBV12-3/TRBV12-4 | NA | CASSLGGAYTF | TGTGCCAGCAGCCTCGGGGGAGCCTACACCTTC
many | TRBJ2-7 | TRBV12-3/TRBV12-4 | TRBD1 | CASRRQGKGYEQYF | TGTGCCAGCAGGAGACAGGGAAAAGGCTACGAGCAGTACTTC
many | TRBJ2-5 | TRBV11-2 | TRBD1 | CASSYTSQGARETQYF | TGTGCCAGCAGCTATACGAGTCAGGGGGCGCGGGAGACCCAGTACTTC
many | TRBJ1-2 | TRBV20-1 | TRBD1 | CSATNTGGDYGYTF | TGCAGTGCTACTAACACAGGGGGGGACTATGGCTACACCTTC
many | TRBJ1-3 | TRBV12-3/TRBV12-4 | TRBD1 | CASRIEGASGNTIYF | TGTGCCAGCAGGATCGAGGGGGCATCTGGAAACACCATATATTTT
many | TRBJ2-3 | TRBV20-1 | TRBD2 | CSARDTRVAGGTDTQYF | TGCAGTGCTAGGGATACCAGGGTAGCGGGGGGCACAGATACGCAGTATTTT
few | TRBJ2-1 | TRBV19 | TRBD1 | CASGQDRFYNEQFF | TGTGCCAGTGGTCAGGACAGGTTCTACAATGAGCAGTTCTTC
many | TRBJ2-3 | TRBV13 | TRBD2 | CASTGLAPTDTQYF | TGTGCCAGCACAGGACTAGCCCCAACAGATACGCAGTATTTT
many | TRBJ1-1 | TRBV20-1 | TRBD1 | CSALPTGGVEAFF | TGCAGTGCTCTCCCAACAGGGGGGGTAGAGGCTTTCTTT
many | TRBJ1-2 | TRBV5-1 | NA | CASSLEGYDGYTF | TGCGCCAGCAGCTTGGAGGGGTACGATGGCTACACCTTC
NA | TRBJ2-2 | TRBV20-1 | TRBD1 | CSARDHPGQGKTGELFF | TGCAGTGCTAGAGACCACCCTGGACAGGGCAAAACCGGGGAGCTGTTTTTT
NA | TRBJ1-5 | TRBV6-2/TRBV6-3 | NA | CASSYISNRPQHF | TGTGCCAGCAGTTACATCTCAAATCGGCCCCAGCATTTT
few | TRBJ1-2 | TRBV5-4 | NA | CASSPPPGEANYGYTF | TGTGCCAGCAGCCCCCCCCCGGGGGAAGCTAACTATGGCTACACCTTC
many | TRBJ2-1 | TRBV11-2 | NA | CASSPGPLRGHGRFF | TGTGCCAGCAGCCCCGGACCACTTAGAGGTCACGGGCGGTTCTTC
NA | TRBJ2-1 | TRBV6-1 | TRBD2 | CASTNKAGGYNEQFF | TGTGCCAGCACCAACAAAGCGGGGGGCTACAATGAGCAGTTCTTC
many | TRBJ2-3 | TRBV5-1 | TRBD2 | CATAPGMRGLDTQYF | TGCGCCACCGCACCTGGGATGCGGGGGTTAGATACGCAGTATTTT
many | TRBJ2-1 | TRBV7-6 | NA | CASSLGAVLNEQFF | TGTGCCAGCAGCTTAGGGGCAGTTTTGAATGAGCAGTTCTTC
many | TRBJ2-1 | TRBV3-1 | NA | CASSQRDRYNEQFF | TGTGCCAGCAGCCAACGCGACAGATACAATGAGCAGTTCTTC
few | TRBJ1-6 | TRBV25-1 | TRBD1 | CASRRSDRAWGSPLHF | TGTGCCAGCAGACGATCGGACAGGGCCTGGGGTTCACCCCTCCACTTT
NA | TRBJ1-3 | TRBV18 | NA | CASSAGPGSNTIYF | TGTGCCAGCTCTGCTGGACCAGGGTCGAACACCATATATTTT
many | TRBJ2-3 | TRBV7-3 | NA | CASSLTGTSTDTQYF | TGTGCCAGCAGCTTAACCGGGACTAGCACAGATACGCAGTATTTT
many | TRBJ1-2 | TRBV28 | TRBD1 | CASSLDRAGYTF | TGTGCCAGCAGCCTCGACAGGGCTGGCTACACCTTC
many | TRBJ1-2 | TRBV12-3/TRBV12-4 | NA | CASSYGREGYTF | TGTGCCAGCAGTTACGGCCGGGAGGGCTACACCTTC